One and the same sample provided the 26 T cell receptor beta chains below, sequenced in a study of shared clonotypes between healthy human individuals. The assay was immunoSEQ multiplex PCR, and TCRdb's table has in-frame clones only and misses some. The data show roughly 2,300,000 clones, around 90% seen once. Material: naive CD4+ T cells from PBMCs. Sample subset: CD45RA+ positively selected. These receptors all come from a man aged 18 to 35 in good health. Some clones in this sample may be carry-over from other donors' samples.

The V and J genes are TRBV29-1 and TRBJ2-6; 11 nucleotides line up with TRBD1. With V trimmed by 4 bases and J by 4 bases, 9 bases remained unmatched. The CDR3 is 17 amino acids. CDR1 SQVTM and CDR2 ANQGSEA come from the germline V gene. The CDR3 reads CSVVTGTGGTGANVLTF. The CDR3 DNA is TGCAGCGTTGTAACCGGGACAGGGGGAACAGGGGCCAACGTCCTGACTTTC.

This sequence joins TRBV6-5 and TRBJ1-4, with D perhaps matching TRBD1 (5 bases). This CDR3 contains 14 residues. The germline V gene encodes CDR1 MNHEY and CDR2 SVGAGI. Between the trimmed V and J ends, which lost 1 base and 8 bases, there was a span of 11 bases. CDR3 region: CASSYWGVGEKLFF. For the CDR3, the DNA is TGTGCCAGCAGTTACTGGGGGGTAGGGGAAAAACTGTTTTTT.

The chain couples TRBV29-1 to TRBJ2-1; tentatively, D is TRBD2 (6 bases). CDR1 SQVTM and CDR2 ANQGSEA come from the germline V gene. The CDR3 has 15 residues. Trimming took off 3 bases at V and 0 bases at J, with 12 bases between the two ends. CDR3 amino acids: CSVDLDGSSYNEQFF. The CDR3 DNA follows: TGCAGCGTTGACTTGGACGGGAGCTCCTACAATGAGCAGTTCTTC.

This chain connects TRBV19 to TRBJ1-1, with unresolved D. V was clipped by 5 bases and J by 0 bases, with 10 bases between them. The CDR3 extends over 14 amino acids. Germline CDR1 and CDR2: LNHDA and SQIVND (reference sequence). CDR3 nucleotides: TGTGCCAGTAGTGGGCGGACGGTGAACACTGAAGCTTTCTTT. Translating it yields CASSGRTVNTEAFF.

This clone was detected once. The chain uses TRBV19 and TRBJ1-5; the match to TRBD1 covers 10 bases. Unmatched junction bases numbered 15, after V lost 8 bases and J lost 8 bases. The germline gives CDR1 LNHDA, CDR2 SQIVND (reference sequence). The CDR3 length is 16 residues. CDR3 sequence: CASLPTGTGERKPQHF. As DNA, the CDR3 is TGTGCCAGTCTTCCGACCGGGACAGGGGAGAGGAAGCCCCAGCATTTT. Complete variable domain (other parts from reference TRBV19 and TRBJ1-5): DGGITQSPKYLFRKEGQNVTLSCEQNLNHDAMYWYRQDPGQGLRLIYYSQIVNDFQKGDIAEGYSVSREKKESFPLTVTSAQKNPTAFYLCASLPTGTGERKPQHFGDGTRLSIL.

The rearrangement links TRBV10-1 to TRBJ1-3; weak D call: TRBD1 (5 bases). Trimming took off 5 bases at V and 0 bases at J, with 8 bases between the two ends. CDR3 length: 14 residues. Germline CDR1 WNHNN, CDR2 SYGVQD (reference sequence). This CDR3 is CASSSGTSGNTIYF. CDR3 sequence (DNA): TGCGCCAGCAGTTCCGGGACCTCTGGAAACACCATATATTTT.

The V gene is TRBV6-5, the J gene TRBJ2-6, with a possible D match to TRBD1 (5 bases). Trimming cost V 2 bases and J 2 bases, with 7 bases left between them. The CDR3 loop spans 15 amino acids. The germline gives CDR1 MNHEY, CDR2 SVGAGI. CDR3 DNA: TGTGCCAGCAGTTACAAGGGGACTGGGGCCAACGTCCTGACTTTC. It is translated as CASSYKGTGANVLTF.

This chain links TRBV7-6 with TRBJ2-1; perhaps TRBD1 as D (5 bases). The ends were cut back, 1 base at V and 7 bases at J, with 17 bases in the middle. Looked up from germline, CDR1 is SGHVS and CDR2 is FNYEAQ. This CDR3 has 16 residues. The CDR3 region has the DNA TGTGCCAGCAGCTTAGTTTGGGGCAGGGAAAGTAATGAGCAGTTCTTC. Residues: CASSLVWGRESNEQFF.

In DNA, the CDR3 is TGTGCCAGCAGCGCCCTAGGGGTTCGGGAAGAGACCCAGTACTTC. Its protein product is CASSALGVREETQYF. The rearrangement joins TRBV9 to TRBJ2-5; D is perhaps TRBD1 (5 bases). V lost 3 bases to trimming and J lost 3 bases, with 15 bases between them. CDR3 length: 15 residues. The germline V gene encodes CDR1 SGDLS and CDR2 YYNGEE. Full variable domain (missing parts from reference TRBV9 and TRBJ2-5): DSGVTQTPKHLITATGQRVTLRCSPRSGDLSVYWYQQSLDQGLQFLIQYYNGEERAKGNILERFSAQQFPDLHSELNLSSLELGDSALYFCASSALGVREETQYFGPGTRLLVL.

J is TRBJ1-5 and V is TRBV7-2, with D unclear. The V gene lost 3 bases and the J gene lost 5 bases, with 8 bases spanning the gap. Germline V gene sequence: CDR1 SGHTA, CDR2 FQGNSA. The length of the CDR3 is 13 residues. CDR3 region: CASSLREYQPQHF. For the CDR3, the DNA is TGTGCCAGCAGCTTGAGAGAGTATCAGCCCCAGCATTTT.

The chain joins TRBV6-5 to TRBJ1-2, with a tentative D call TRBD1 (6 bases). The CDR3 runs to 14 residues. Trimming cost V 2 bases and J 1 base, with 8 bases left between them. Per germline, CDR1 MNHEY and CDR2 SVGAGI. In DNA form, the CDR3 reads TGTGCCAGCAGTTACGTAGGGGGTAACTATGGCTACACCTTC. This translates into CASSYVGGNYGYTF.

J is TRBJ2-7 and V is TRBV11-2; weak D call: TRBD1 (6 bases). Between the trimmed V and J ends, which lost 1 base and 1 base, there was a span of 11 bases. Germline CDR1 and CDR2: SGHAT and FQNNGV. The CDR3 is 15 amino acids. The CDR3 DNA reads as TGTGCCAGCAGCTTAGTCACAGGGATTTCCTACGAGCAGTACTTC. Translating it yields CASSLVTGISYEQYF.

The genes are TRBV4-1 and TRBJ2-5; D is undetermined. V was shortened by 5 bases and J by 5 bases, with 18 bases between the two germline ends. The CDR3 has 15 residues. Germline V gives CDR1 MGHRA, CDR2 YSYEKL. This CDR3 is CASSRHHGDGETQYF. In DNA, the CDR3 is TGCGCCAGCAGCAGACATCATGGCGATGGGGAGACCCAGTACTTC.

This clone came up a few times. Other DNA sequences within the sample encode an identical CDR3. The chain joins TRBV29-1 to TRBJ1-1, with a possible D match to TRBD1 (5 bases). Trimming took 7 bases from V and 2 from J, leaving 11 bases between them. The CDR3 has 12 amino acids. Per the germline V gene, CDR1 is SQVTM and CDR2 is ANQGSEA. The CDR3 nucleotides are TGCAGCGCTGGTAGGGGTAACACTGAAGCTTTCTTT. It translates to CSAGRGNTEAFF.

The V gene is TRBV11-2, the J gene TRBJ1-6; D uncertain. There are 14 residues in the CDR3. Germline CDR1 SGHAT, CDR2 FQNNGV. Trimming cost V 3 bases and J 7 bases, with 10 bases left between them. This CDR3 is CASSLDPFNSPLHF. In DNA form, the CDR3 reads TGTGCCAGCAGCTTGGACCCATTCAATTCACCCCTCCACTTT.

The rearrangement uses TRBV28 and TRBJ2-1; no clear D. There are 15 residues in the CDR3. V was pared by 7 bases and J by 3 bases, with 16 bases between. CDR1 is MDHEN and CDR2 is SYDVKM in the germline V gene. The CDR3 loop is CASMMETTLYNEQFF. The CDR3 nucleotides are TGTGCCAGCATGATGGAGACCACCCTCTACAATGAGCAGTTCTTC.

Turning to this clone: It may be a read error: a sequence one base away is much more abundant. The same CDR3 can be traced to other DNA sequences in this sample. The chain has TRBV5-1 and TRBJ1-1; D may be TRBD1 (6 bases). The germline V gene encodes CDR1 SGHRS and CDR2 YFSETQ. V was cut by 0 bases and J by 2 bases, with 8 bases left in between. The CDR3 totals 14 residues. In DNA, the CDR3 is TGCGCCAGCAGCTTGGACAGGGTAAACACTGAAGCTTTCTTT. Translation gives CASSLDRVNTEAFF.

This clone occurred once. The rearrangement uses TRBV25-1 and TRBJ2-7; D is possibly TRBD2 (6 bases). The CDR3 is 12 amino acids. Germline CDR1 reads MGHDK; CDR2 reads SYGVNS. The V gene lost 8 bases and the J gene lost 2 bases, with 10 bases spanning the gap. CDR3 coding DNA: TGTGCCAGCGGGAGGATCCCCTACGAGCAGTACTTC. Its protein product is CASGRIPYEQYF.

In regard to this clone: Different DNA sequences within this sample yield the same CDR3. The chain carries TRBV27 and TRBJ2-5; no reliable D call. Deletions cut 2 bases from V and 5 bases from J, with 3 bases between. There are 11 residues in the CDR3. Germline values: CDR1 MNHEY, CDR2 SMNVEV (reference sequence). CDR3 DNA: TGTGCCAGCAGTTTAGGGGAGACCCAGTACTTC. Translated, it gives CASSLGETQYF.

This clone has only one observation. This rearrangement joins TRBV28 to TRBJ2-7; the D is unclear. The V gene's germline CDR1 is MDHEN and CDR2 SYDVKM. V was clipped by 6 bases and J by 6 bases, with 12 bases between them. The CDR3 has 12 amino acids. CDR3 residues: CASSLRPVEQYF. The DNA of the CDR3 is TGTGCCAGCAGCCTTCGACCGGTCGAGCAGTACTTC.

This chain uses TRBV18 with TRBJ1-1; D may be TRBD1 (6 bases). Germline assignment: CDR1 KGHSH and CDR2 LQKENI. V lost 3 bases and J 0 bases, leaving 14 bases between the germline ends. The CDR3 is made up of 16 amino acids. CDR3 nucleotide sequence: TGTGCCAGCTCACCGGTCGTGGACAGACTGAACACTGAAGCTTTCTTT. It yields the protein CASSPVVDRLNTEAFF.

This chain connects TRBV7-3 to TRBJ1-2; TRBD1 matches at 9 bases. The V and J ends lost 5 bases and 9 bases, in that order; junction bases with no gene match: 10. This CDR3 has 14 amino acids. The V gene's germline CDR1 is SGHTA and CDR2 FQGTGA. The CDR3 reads CASSPGGTGSSYTF. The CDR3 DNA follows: TGTGCCAGCAGCCCGGGTGGGACAGGGAGTAGCTACACCTTC.

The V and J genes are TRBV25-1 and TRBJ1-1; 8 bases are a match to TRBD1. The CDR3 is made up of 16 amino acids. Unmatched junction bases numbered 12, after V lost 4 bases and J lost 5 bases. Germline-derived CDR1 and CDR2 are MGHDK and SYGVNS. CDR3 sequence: CASSAGQAPPWTEAFF. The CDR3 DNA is TGTGCCAGCAGTGCGGGACAGGCCCCCCCCTGGACTGAAGCTTTCTTT.

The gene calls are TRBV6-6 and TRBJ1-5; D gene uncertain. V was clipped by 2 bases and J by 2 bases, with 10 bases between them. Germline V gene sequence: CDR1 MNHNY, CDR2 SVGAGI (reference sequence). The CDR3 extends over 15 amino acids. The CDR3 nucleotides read TGTGCCAGCAGTTACAGTATGGCAGGCAATCAGCCCCAGCATTTT. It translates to CASSYSMAGNQPQHF.

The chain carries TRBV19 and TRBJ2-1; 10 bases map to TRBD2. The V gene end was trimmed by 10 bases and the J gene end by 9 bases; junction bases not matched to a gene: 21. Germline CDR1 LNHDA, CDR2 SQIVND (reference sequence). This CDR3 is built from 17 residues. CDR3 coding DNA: TGTGCCACCCGAGGGGGGCTAGCGGGAGCCCGAGTCGCTGAGCAGTTCTTC. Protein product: CATRGGLAGARVAEQFF. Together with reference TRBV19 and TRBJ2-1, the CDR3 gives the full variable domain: DGGITQSPKYLFRKEGQNVTLSCEQNLNHDAMYWYRQDPGQGLRLIYYSQIVNDFQKGDIAEGYSVSREKKESFPLTVTSAQKNPTAFYLCATRGGLAGARVAEQFFGPGTRLTVL.

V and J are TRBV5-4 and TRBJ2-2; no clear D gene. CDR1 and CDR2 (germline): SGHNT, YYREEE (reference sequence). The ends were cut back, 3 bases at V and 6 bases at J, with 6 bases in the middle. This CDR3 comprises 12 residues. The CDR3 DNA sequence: TGTGCCAGCAGCTCGAGTGCCGGGGAGCTGTTTTTT. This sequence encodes CASSSSAGELFF. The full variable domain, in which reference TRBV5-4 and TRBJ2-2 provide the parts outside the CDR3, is ETGVTQSPTHLIKTRGQQVTLRCSSQSGHNTVSWYQQALGQGPQFIFQYYREEENGRGNFPPRFSGLQFPNYSSELNVNALELDDSALYLCASSSSAGELFFGEGSRLTVL.